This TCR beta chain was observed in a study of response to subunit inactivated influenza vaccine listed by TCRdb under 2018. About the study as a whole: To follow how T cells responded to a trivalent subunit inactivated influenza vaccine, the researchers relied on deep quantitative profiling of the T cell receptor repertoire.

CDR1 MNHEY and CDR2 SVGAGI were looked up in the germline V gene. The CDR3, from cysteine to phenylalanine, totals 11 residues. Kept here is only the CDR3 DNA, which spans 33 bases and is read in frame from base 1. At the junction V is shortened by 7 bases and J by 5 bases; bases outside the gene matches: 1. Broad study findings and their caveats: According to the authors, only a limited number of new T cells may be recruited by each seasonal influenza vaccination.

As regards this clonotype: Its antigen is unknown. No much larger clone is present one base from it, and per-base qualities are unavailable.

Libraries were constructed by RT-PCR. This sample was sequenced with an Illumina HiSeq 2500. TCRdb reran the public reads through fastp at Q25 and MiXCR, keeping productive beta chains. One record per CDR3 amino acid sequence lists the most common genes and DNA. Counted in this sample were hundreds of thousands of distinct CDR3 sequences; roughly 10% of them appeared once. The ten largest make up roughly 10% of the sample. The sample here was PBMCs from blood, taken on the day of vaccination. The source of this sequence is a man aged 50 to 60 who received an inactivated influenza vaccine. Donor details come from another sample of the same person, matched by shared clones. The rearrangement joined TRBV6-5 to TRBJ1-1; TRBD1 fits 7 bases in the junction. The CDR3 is CASTQGTEAFF. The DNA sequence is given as TGTGCCAGCACACAGGGGACTGAAGCTTTCTTT.